Included here is one T cell receptor (beta chain) sequence, with context. Its target is not known. The entry originates in a study of shared clonotypes between healthy human individuals. Across the study: Serving as donors were a couple of women and a few men, whose ages spanned 18 to 49. Overall study results and limits: Clonotype sharing among donors likely depends on sequencing depth.

The method was immunoSEQ multiplex PCR; TCRdb's version includes in-frame clones alone and lacks a portion of them. The sample shows hundreds of thousands of clones, around four fifths of them seen only once. The ends were cut back, 0 bases at V and 1 base at J, with 7 bases in the middle. The CDR3 contains 14 residues. Germline values: CDR1 GTSNPN, CDR2 SVGIG (reference sequence). The TCR comes from a woman in her 30s in good health. V usage is TRBV30 and J usage is TRBJ1-3; the D is unclear. The source material was memory CD4+ T cells sorted from blood. Subset indicated: CD45RA-negative fraction. The CDR3 coding sequence is TGTGCCTGGAGTGTGTGGCTATCTGGAAACACCATATATTTT. Amino acids: CAWSVWLSGNTIYF.